The present T cell receptor (beta chain) was sequenced within a study of blood T cell repertoires in COVID-19. Across the study: Sites in the United States, Italy and Spain provided acute and convalescent COVID-19 samples. PBMCs, B-cell-depleted T cells, or T cells provided the cDNA or gDNA that made up the material.

This clone has just a few counts. Followed longitudinally, the Seattle patients had been enrolled during active infection. Germline CDR1 SGHRS, CDR2 YFSETQ. Deletions cut 3 bases from V and 5 bases from J, with 14 bases between. CDR3 length equals 15 residues. As originally analysed: Nucleated cell number was recorded as an estimate derived from reference gene primer amplification. Libraries were prepared by immunoSEQ multiplex PCR; TCRdb keeps only in-frame clonotypes and omits some of them. V and J calls and clone size follow that table, whereas D and trimming were derived from the DNA. The data show tens of thousands of clones, 88% seen once.

Specimen: peripheral blood. The TCR originated in a woman aged 55-69 years with COVID-19, enrolled during active disease. V and J are TRBV5-1 and TRBJ1-4; weak D call: TRBD1 (5 bases). The CDR3 here is CASSSQGIGNEKLFF. CDR3 bases: TGCGCCAGCAGCTCGCAGGGAATCGGGAATGAAAAACTGTTTTTT. The full variable domain, in which reference TRBV5-1 and TRBJ1-4 provide the parts outside the CDR3, is KAGVTQTPRYLIKTRGQQVTLSCSPISGHRSVSWYQQTPGQGLQFLFEYFSETQRNKGNFPGRFSGRQFSNSRSEMNVSTLELGDSALYLCASSSQGIGNEKLFFGSGTQLSVL.